Each of the 2 T cell receptor beta chains below was sequenced from the same sample in a study of shared clonotypes between healthy human individuals. Some clones are missing from TCRdb's copy, which holds only in-frame ones; the method was immunoSEQ multiplex PCR. The repertoire holds roughly 2,000,000 clones, with roughly 95% as singletons. Naive CD8 isolation took CD45RO-negative cells positively selected for CCR7 and excluded terminally differentiated effector memory CD45RA+ cells. Sequencing was performed on naive CD8+ T cells from PBMCs. These receptors all come from a man between 18 and 29 years old in good health. Some clones in this sample may be carry-over from other donors' samples.

The chain uses TRBV29-1 and TRBJ2-3, with D unresolved. CDR1 SQVTM and CDR2 ANQGSEA come from the germline V gene. This CDR3 has 13 amino acids. Trimming left V 4 bases short and J 6 bases short, with 14 bases between. Here the CDR3 DNA reads TGCAGCGTTGCCGCCATGGCTTCGGATACGCAGTATTTT. Its protein is CSVAAMASDTQYF.

The V and J genes are TRBV10-3 and TRBJ2-7, with 7 bases aligning to TRBD1. Germline lookup yields CDR1 ENHRY and CDR2 SYGVKD. With 6 bases clipped from V and 1 base from J, the junction kept 12 bases outside the gene matches. The CDR3 loop spans 16 amino acids. Written as DNA, the CDR3 is TGTGCCATCAGAACCTTGACAGGGCCCCAATCCTACGAGCAGTACTTC. Protein product: CAIRTLTGPQSYEQYF.